This is a list of T cell receptor beta chains from one sample in a study of T-cell reconstitution after alpha-beta-depleted transplantation in children. MiXCR was run by TCRdb on the PCR reads, yielding one entry per CDR3 protein. This sample has a few hundred thousand distinct CDR3 sequences, with approximately 10% found just once. This sample comprised peripheral blood, obtained 180 days after TCRalphabeta/CD19-depleted stem cell transplant. Source of these receptors: a male patient aged 2-15 years who had a stem cell transplant for chronic granulomatous disease, so the T cells may come from the graft donor. The CDR3 runs from the conserved cysteine through the conserved F or W. The D gene is left open where the match is weak. The size of a clone is reported for some rows only, either as once, few or many, or as a class for expanded clones.

clone size,V gene,D gene,J gene,CDR3 DNA,CDR3 protein
.,TRBV18,.,TRBJ2-6,TGTCCCAGCTCACCACGACCGGGCTCAAGCTCTGGGGCCAACGTCCTGACTTTC,CPSSPRPGSSSGANVLTF
.,TRBV24-1,TRBD2,TRBJ2-7,TGTGCCACCAGTGATACTAGCGGGAGGGCCAGCGAGCAGTACTTC,CATSDTSGRASEQYF
many,TRBV5-1,.,TRBJ2-3,TGCGCCAGCAGCGGAGGGCTGTCTCCGGATACGCAGTATTTT,CASSGGLSPDTQYF
many,TRBV18,.,TRBJ2-2,TGTGCCAGCGCCGACTACAAGAACACCGGGGAGCTGTTTTTT,CASADYKNTGELFF
many,TRBV28,.,TRBJ2-7,TGTGCCAGCAGCTTAGGCGGGGCAGGGGGCTCCTACGAGCAGTACTTC,CASSLGGAGGSYEQYF
many,TRBV6-1,.,TRBJ1-5,TGTGCCAGCAGATCAGATAGCAATCAGCCCCAGCATTTT,CASRSDSNQPQHF
.,TRBV5-5,TRBD1,TRBJ2-1,TGTGCCAGCAGCCAGAAGGACAGGGAGAGCATAATCGAGCAGTTCTTC,CASSQKDRESIIEQFF
few,TRBV2,TRBD1,TRBJ2-7,TGTGCCGTGGACAGGGGGCAATACGAGCAGTACTTC,CAVDRGQYEQYF
many,TRBV28,.,TRBJ2-7,TGTGCCAGCAGTTTACCCTCCGCAGGGTTGGCCGAGCAGTACTTC,CASSLPSAGLAEQYF
many,TRBV11-2,TRBD1,TRBJ2-1,TGTGCCAGCAGCTCTTACCGGGACAGGATGCGGAATGAGCAGTTCTTC,CASSSYRDRMRNEQFF
many,TRBV2,.,TRBJ2-7,TGTGCCAGCAGTGCAGCGGGTTACGAGCAGTACTTC,CASSAAGYEQYF
many,TRBV5-1,TRBD2,TRBJ2-5,TGCGCCAGCAGCTTGGATGGGAGCGGGATGGGGACCCAGTACTTC,CASSLDGSGMGTQYF
.,TRBV11-2,TRBD1,TRBJ1-2,TGTGCCAGCAGCTTAGCTGGGGGACAGTTTTATGGCTACACCTTC,CASSLAGGQFYGYTF
many,TRBV20-1,.,TRBJ2-1,TGCAGTACTCGGGGGCAGTTCTTC,CSTRGQFF
many,TRBV6-2/TRBV6-3,.,TRBJ2-7,TGTGCCAGCGCCCCTTCCGAGAGCTCCTACGAGCAGTACTTC,CASAPSESSYEQYF
.,TRBV5-4,TRBD2,TRBJ2-3,TGTGCCAGCAGCCGACTAGCGGGAGGTAAAGATACGCAGTATTTT,CASSRLAGGKDTQYF
many,TRBV6-5,.,TRBJ2-7,TGTGCCAGCAGTTACCGGAGGGAACCCTACGAGCAGTACTTC,CASSYRREPYEQYF
many,TRBV4-1,TRBD1,TRBJ1-4,TGCGCCAGCAGCCAACCCCGAACCGGGACAGTTAATGAAAAACTGTTTTTT,CASSQPRTGTVNEKLFF
many,TRBV5-1,.,TRBJ2-1,TGCGCCAGCAGCTTGGCTATTGGGGGGCACAATGAGCAGTTCTTC,CASSLAIGGHNEQFF
.,TRBV5-4,TRBD2,TRBJ2-1,TGTGCCAGCAGCTATCGACTAGCGGGGGACAATGAGCAGTTCTTC,CASSYRLAGDNEQFF
.,TRBV28,.,TRBJ1-1,TGTGCCAGCAGCTCCGGGACCAGTGATGAAGCTTTCTTT,CASSSGTSDEAFF
many,TRBV7-8,.,TRBJ1-1,TGTGCCAGCAGCCGCGCCTACCCTCCTGAAGCTTTCTTT,CASSRAYPPEAFF
many,TRBV7-9,TRBD1,TRBJ2-7,TGTGCCAGCACCGGGGACAGCTCCTACGAGCAGTACTTC,CASTGDSSYEQYF
.,TRBV11-2,TRBD1,TRBJ1-4,TGTGCCAGCAGCTCCTACTCCGGGACAGGGAGGGAAAAACTGTTTTTT,CASSSYSGTGREKLFF
many,TRBV6-1,TRBD1,TRBJ1-5,TGTGCCAGCAGGGCCGGGACAGGGACTCAGCCCCAGCATTTT,CASRAGTGTQPQHF
many,TRBV12-3/TRBV12-4,.,TRBJ2-4,TGTGCCAGCACCCGGCAGGGTAGCCTAGCCAAAAACATTCAGTACTTC,CASTRQGSLAKNIQYF
few,TRBV28,.,TRBJ2-7,TGTGCCAGCAGCATGGAGTACGAGCAGTACTTC,CASSMEYEQYF
many,TRBV12-3/TRBV12-4,.,TRBJ1-5,TGTGCCAGCAGTTTAGGCCCGCGCGGGATTAGCAATCAGCCCCAGCATTTT,CASSLGPRGISNQPQHF
many,TRBV5-5,TRBD2,TRBJ2-7,TGTGCCAGCAGCTGGAGGGGACTAGCCTACGAGCAGTACTTC,CASSWRGLAYEQYF
many,TRBV18,.,TRBJ2-3,TGTGCCAGCTCACCACCGTTGGGAGGAAGCACAGATACGCAGTATTTT,CASSPPLGGSTDTQYF
many,TRBV5-6,.,TRBJ1-1,TGTGCCAGCAGCACGGGAATAAACAAACTGTCGGACACTGAAGCTTTCTTT,CASSTGINKLSDTEAFF
many,TRBV4-1,.,TRBJ2-1,TGCGCCAGCAGCCTTCAGGGGACACAACCCTACAATGAGCAGTTCTTC,CASSLQGTQPYNEQFF
many,TRBV5-1,TRBD2,TRBJ2-5,TGCGCCAGCAGCTTGGGACTAGCGGGGGCAGGGGAGACCCAGTACTTC,CASSLGLAGAGETQYF
few,TRBV28,TRBD1,TRBJ2-7,TGTGCCAGCACCCGGCAGGGGGCTAAGGAGCAGTACTTC,CASTRQGAKEQYF
few,TRBV6-2/TRBV6-3,.,TRBJ2-1,TGTGCCAGCAGCGGAAGCTCCTACAATGAGCAGTTCTTC,CASSGSSYNEQFF
.,TRBV27,TRBD1,TRBJ2-7,TGTGCCAGCAGTTTATACCTGGGACAGACCTACGAGCAGTACTTC,CASSLYLGQTYEQYF
many,TRBV20-1,.,TRBJ2-7,TGCAGTGCTAGAGATAGACCCCAGAGCTCCTACGAGCAGTACTTC,CSARDRPQSSYEQYF
many,TRBV12-3/TRBV12-4,.,TRBJ2-7,TGTGCCAGCAGTCACTACTTGAGCTCCTACGAGCAGTACTTC,CASSHYLSSYEQYF
few,TRBV19,.,TRBJ1-5,TGTGCCAGTAGCACGACAGACGGCAGCAATCAGCCCCAGCATTTT,CASSTTDGSNQPQHF
many,TRBV11-1,TRBD2,TRBJ2-1,TGTGCCAGCAGCCCACCGTTACGGGTGGCAATAGCGGGGGGGCCGTCGTTCTTC,CASSPPLRVAIAGGPSFF
.,TRBV7-8,.,TRBJ2-7,TGTGCCAGCAGCCTCGTGGGGGCTGGATCCTACGAGCAGTACTTC,CASSLVGAGSYEQYF
many,TRBV5-1,.,TRBJ2-5,TGCGCCAGCAGCCCACCCCTCGGGACTCTTCAAGAGACCCAGTACTTC,CASSPPLGTLQETQYF
many,TRBV13,.,TRBJ2-7,TGTGCCAGCAGCTTAGTAGGGCGGACCGAGCAGTACTTC,CASSLVGRTEQYF
many,TRBV12-3/TRBV12-4,TRBD2,TRBJ2-3,TGTGCCAGCACGTTAGCGGGCCTCCTTAGCACAGATACGCAGTATTTT,CASTLAGLLSTDTQYF
.,TRBV4-1,.,TRBJ2-1,TGCGCCAGCAGCCAAGTGCTTCGACAGAGAGGGGGGAACAATGAGCAGTTCTTC,CASSQVLRQRGGNNEQFF
many,TRBV7-2,.,TRBJ2-1,TGTGCCAGCAGCCAATTATCCCCTTTGAGCGGACCCGGCGAGCAGTTCTTC,CASSQLSPLSGPGEQFF